The source of this T cell receptor beta chain is a study of shared clonotypes between healthy human individuals. The CDR3 contains 15 residues. CDR1 is SGHNT and CDR2 is YYREEE in the germline V gene (reference sequence). The ends were cut back, 4 bases at V and 8 bases at J, with 19 bases in the middle. TCRdb's copy holds only in-frame clones and misses some; the assay was immunoSEQ multiplex PCR. The repertoire holds millions of clones, with about 92% as singletons. The chain recombines TRBV5-4 with TRBJ2-4; possibly TRBD2 for D (6 bases). This TCR came from a man between 18 and 29 years old in good health. Some clones in this sample may be carry-over from other donors' samples. The sequencing input was naive CD4+ T cells from PBMCs. Subset here: CD45RA+ positively selected. CDR3 nucleotides: TGTGCCAGCAGCGACAAGACTAGAGGTCATGACATTCAGTACTTC. As protein: CASSDKTRGHDIQYF.